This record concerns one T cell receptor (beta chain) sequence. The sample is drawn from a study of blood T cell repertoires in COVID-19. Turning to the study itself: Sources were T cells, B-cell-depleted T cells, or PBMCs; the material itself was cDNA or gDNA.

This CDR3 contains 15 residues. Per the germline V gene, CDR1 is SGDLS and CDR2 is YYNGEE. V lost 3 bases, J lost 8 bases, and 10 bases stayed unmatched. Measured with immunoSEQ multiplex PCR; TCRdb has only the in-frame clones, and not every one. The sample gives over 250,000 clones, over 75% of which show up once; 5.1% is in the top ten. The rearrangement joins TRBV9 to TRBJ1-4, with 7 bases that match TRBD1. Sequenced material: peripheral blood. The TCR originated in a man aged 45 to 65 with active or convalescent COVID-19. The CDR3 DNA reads TGTGCCAGCAGCGCCAGGGACAGTGGATTGGAAAAACTGTTTTTT. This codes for CASSARDSGLEKLFF.